Listed below are T cell receptor beta chains from one sample, sequenced in a study of technical replicates of blood from several donors. Sequencing used immunoSEQ multiplex PCR; TCRdb keeps in-frame clones, though not all of them. The sample lists fewer than 95,000 clones; around 94% were seen once. Material for sequencing was T cells isolated from PBMCs. The receptors derive from a human donor in good health. Both conserved end residues are part of each CDR3. Fields, in order: J gene, clone size, D gene, V gene, CDR3 protein, CDR3 DNA. The D gene is left open where the match is weak. Only part of the rows carry a size: once, few, many, or a class if the clone is expanded.

J: TRBJ1-4; size: .; D: .; V: TRBV30; CDR3: CASERGFGEKLFF; DNA: TGTGCCTCCGAACGGGGGTTCGGGGAAAAACTGTTTTTT
J: TRBJ1-1; size: .; D: .; V: TRBV5-4; CDR3: CASSFGVQEAFF; DNA: TGTGCCAGCAGCTTCGGGGTACAGGAAGCTTTCTTT
J: TRBJ2-3; size: .; D: TRBD1; V: TRBV2; CDR3: CASRKTGSTDTQYF; DNA: TGTGCCAGCAGAAAGACAGGGAGCACAGATACGCAGTATTTT
J: TRBJ2-7; size: .; D: .; V: TRBV10-3; CDR3: CAISGLPYEQYF; DNA: TGTGCCATCAGTGGACTACCGTACGAGCAGTACTTC
J: TRBJ1-6; size: few; D: .; V: TRBV4-1; CDR3: CASSQPLSPLHF; DNA: TGCGCCAGCAGCCAACCCCTATCCCCCCTCCACTTT
J: TRBJ2-1; size: .; D: TRBD2; V: TRBV9; CDR3: CASSPDGTNYNEQFF; DNA: TGTGCCAGCAGCCCAGACGGGACTAACTACAATGAGCAGTTCTTC
J: TRBJ2-7; size: .; D: TRBD1; V: TRBV12-5; CDR3: CASPLGLVTGQGRYEQYF; DNA: TGTGCTAGTCCCCTTGGGCTCGTGACGGGACAGGGCCGATACGAGCAGTACTTC
J: TRBJ2-2; size: .; D: .; V: TRBV11-3; CDR3: CASSPRFRTGELFF; DNA: TGTGCCAGCAGCCCCCGATTTCGGACCGGGGAGCTGTTTTTT
J: TRBJ1-2; size: .; D: .; V: TRBV5-1; CDR3: CASSRGLGGNYGYTF; DNA: TGCGCCAGCAGCCGAGGACTGGGCGGGAACTATGGCTACACCTTC
J: TRBJ1-1; size: .; D: TRBD1; V: TRBV28; CDR3: CASSGDRGYTEAFF; DNA: TGTGCCAGCAGTGGGGACAGGGGATACACTGAAGCTTTCTTT
J: TRBJ2-1; size: .; D: TRBD2; V: TRBV11-3; CDR3: CASSLGPAGVWNEQFF; DNA: TGTGCCAGCAGCTTAGGTCCAGCGGGAGTATGGAATGAGCAGTTCTTC
J: TRBJ2-7; size: .; D: .; V: TRBV27; CDR3: CASSLRGSAYEQYF; DNA: TGTGCCAGCAGTTTGCGAGGGAGCGCCTACGAGCAGTACTTC
J: TRBJ2-5; size: .; D: .; V: TRBV30; CDR3: CAWSRETQYF; DNA: TGTGCCTGGAGTCGAGAGACCCAGTACTTC
J: TRBJ2-1; size: .; D: TRBD1; V: TRBV18; CDR3: CASSDRTGGGNEQFF; DNA: TGTGCCAGCTCCGATAGGACAGGGGGAGGCAATGAGCAGTTCTTC
J: TRBJ2-3; size: .; D: .; V: TRBV27; CDR3: CASSLAAKDTQYF; DNA: TGTGCCAGCAGTTTAGCGGCAAAAGATACGCAGTATTTT
J: TRBJ1-1; size: .; D: TRBD1; V: TRBV7-9; CDR3: CASSLTRQGITEAFF; DNA: TGTGCCAGCAGCTTAACGAGACAGGGTATCACTGAAGCTTTCTTT
J: TRBJ1-2; size: .; D: .; V: TRBV6-5; CDR3: CASSYSGGSRYTF; DNA: TGTGCCAGCAGTTACTCCGGGGGTTCGCGCTACACCTTC
J: TRBJ2-1; size: .; D: .; V: TRBV11-3; CDR3: CASSSRENNEQFF; DNA: TGTGCCAGCAGCTCCCGGGAAAACAATGAGCAGTTCTTC
J: TRBJ2-3; size: .; D: TRBD2; V: TRBV9; CDR3: CASSVGVGGPTDTQYF; DNA: TGTGCCAGCAGCGTAGGAGTGGGAGGGCCCACAGATACGCAGTATTTT
J: TRBJ2-2; size: .; D: .; V: TRBV7-8; CDR3: CASSPVPLTGELFF; DNA: TGTGCCAGCAGCCCAGTCCCCCTCACCGGGGAGCTGTTTTTT
J: TRBJ2-3; size: .; D: TRBD2; V: TRBV28; CDR3: CASSLLGLGLSNTQYF; DNA: TGTGCCAGCAGTTTATTGGGACTAGGTTTATCAAATACGCAGTATTTT